Below, 6 T cell receptor beta chains from the same sample are listed, as sequenced in a study of regulatory T cells in long-lasting Graves disease. Researchers made TCR beta libraries by using iRepertoire HTBI primers and running Arm-PCR on CDR3 regions. One entry per CDR3 protein, called by TCRdb with MiXCR from the multiplex PCR reads. The sample consists of around 340,000 distinct CDR3 sequences, around 19% of them appearing once. The time point is: persistent/refractory GD, antithyroid drugs over 5 years with positive TRAb. There was RNA extracted from PBMCs, and the TCR library was made from it. The specimen was peripheral blood mononuclear cells (PBMCs), collected when the disease was refractory, from a patient treated with antithyroid drugs. The receptors derive from a female donor with Graves disease.

There are many counts of this clonotype. The chain has TRBV6-2 or TRBV6-3 and TRBJ2-7; possible D gene TRBD2, 6 bases. Trimming took 6 bases from V and 0 from J, leaving 12 bases between them. This CDR3 is 14 amino acids long. Germline V gives CDR1 MNHEY, CDR2 SVGEGT. In DNA, the CDR3 is TGTGCCAGCAGGGAAGCGGGCCGCTCCTACGAGCAGTACTTC. It is translated as CASREAGRSYEQYF.

This clonotype was seen at least ten times. The gene calls are TRBV2 and TRBJ1-5; D might be TRBD1 (6 bases). The germline V and J ends were trimmed by 2 bases and 8 bases, with 19 bases remaining between them. The CDR3 has 16 amino acids. Germline-derived CDR1 and CDR2 are SNHLY and FYNNEI. This CDR3 is CASSENGRGEVKPQHF. Here the CDR3 DNA reads TGTGCCAGCAGTGAAAACGGCAGGGGTGAGGTAAAGCCCCAGCATTTT.

In this sample, this clonotype turned up a few times. Here the CDR3 reads CASSWTHPTGELFF. The CDR3 DNA sequence: TGCGCCAGCAGCTGGACTCACCCCACCGGGGAGCTGTTTTTT. The chain joins TRBV5-1 to TRBJ2-2; possible D gene TRBD2, 5 bases. This CDR3 has 14 residues. V lost 3 bases, J lost 4 bases, and 10 bases lay in between. Germline V lookup: CDR1 SGHRS, CDR2 YFSETQ. The full variable domain, its missing parts supplied by reference TRBV5-1 and TRBJ2-2, is KAGVTQTPRYLIKTRGQQVTLSCSPISGHRSVSWYQQTPGQGLQFLFEYFSETQRNKGNFPGRFSGRQFSNSRSEMNVSTLELGDSALYLCASSWTHPTGELFFGEGSRLTVL.

For this clonotype: One end of the junction does not line up with germline, which may come from a read error. J is TRBJ1-3 and V is TRBV11-2; no definite D call. Germline V gene lookup returns CDR1 SGHAT and CDR2 FQNNGV. The length of the CDR3 is 19 residues. CDR3 nucleotide sequence: TGTGCCAGCAGCTATTGGCCTGTTGGGCCCCTAAACTCTGGACACACCATATATTTT. Translation gives CASSYWPVGPLNSGHTIYF.

In this sample, this clonotype turned up many times. The chain couples TRBV11-2 to TRBJ1-3; TRBD1 agrees at 7 bases. This CDR3 has 16 amino acids. The germline CDR1 and CDR2 sequences are SGHAT and FQNNGV. Trimming took 0 bases from V and 0 from J; bases not matched to a gene: 2. This CDR3 is CASSLDRGGSGNTIYF. The CDR3 DNA sequence: TGTGCCAGCAGCTTAGACAGGGGGGGCTCTGGAAACACCATATATTTT.

In this sample, this clonotype turned up many times. The chain has TRBV15 and TRBJ1-2; D is unresolved. V was cut by 7 bases and J by 12 bases, with 21 bases left in between. CDR3 length equals 13 residues. The germline gives CDR1 LNHNV, CDR2 YYDKDF (reference sequence). The CDR3 bases are TGTGCCACCACCTCACAGAGCAAGAAATTTCACACCTTC. Protein: CATTSQSKKFHTF.